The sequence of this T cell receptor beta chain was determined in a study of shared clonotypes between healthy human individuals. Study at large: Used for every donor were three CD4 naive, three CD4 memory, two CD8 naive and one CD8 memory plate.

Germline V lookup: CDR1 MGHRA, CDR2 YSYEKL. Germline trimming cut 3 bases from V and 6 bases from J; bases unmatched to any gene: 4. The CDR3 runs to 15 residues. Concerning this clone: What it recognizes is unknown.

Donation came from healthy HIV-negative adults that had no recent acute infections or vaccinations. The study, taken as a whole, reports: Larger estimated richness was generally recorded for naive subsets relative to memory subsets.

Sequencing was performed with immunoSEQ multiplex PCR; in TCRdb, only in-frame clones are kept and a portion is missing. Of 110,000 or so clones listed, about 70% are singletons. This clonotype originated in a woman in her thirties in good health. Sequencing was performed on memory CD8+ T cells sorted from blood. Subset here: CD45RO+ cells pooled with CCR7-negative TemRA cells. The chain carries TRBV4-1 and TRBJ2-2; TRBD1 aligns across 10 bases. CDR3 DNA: TGCGCCAGCAGCCACGGACAGGGGGGAGCCGGGGAGCTGTTTTTT. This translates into CASSHGQGGAGELFF.